The TCR beta chain under discussion was sequenced for a study of CD8+CD57+ T cells in acquired aplastic anemia. Study background: Roughly 9.9 million reads, on average, were obtained for CD4+ cells from healthy donors.

CDR3 size: 14 residues. CDR1 and CDR2 from the germline V gene are KGHDR and SFDVKD. V was pared by 12 bases and J by 4 bases, with 17 bases between. General study points: Patients and controls shared over 25 CD8+ CDR3 sequences, which appeared highly expressed in patients and within their immunodominant clones. Patients showed no significant difference from controls in CD8+ Simpson's diversity.

The template used for profiling TCR beta VDJ and CDR3 was genomic DNA. TCRdb analysed the reads with MiXCR anew, one entry per CDR3 protein. In the table there are 150,000 to 200,000 distinct CDR3 sequences, just under 65% of which are singletons. To note about this clonotype: The antigen remains undetermined.

The chain couples TRBV24-1 to TRBJ1-4, with D maybe TRBD1 (5 bases). The receptor was isolated from a human donor in good health. Specimen: sorted CD4+, CD8+, or CD8+CD57+ T cells (not recorded which) from PBMCs. Here the CDR3 reads CAHRKGVNNEKLFF. CDR3 DNA sequence: TGTGCCCACAGGAAGGGCGTAAATAATGAAAAACTGTTTTTT.